The 20 T cell receptor beta chains below were found in one sample sequenced in a study of CD8 T cells in ankylosing spondylitis. TCRdb called the 5' RACE reads again in MiXCR, with one record for every CDR3 protein. The table records roughly 220,000 distinct CDR3 sequences, 8% to 11% of them present only once. Sequencing used blood, either unsorted or a sorted T cell fraction (not recorded which). Receptors were obtained from a male donor with ankylosing spondylitis or in good health (not recorded which).

This clonotype was seen a handful of times. V and J are TRBV7-2 and TRBJ2-7; D not certain. Germline CDR1 and CDR2: SGHTA and FQGNSA. CDR3 length: 15 residues. The germline V and J ends were trimmed by 3 bases and 2 bases, with 14 bases remaining between them. Written as DNA, the CDR3 is TGTGCCAGCAGCTTTGGCGGATCAACCCCCTACGAGCAGTACTTC. Protein product: CASSFGGSTPYEQYF.

At least ten counts were recorded for this clonotype. The J gene is TRBJ1-4, the V gene TRBV12-3 or TRBV12-4; D might be TRBD1 (6 bases). The CDR3 runs to 14 residues. Trimming shortened V by 6 bases and J by 3 bases, and 11 bases separated the two germline ends. The CDR3 sequence is CASRQGVPNEKLFF. The CDR3 nucleotides read TGTGCCAGCAGACAGGGCGTTCCTAATGAAAAACTGTTTTTT.

There are many counts of this clonotype. The rearrangement joins TRBV12-3 or TRBV12-4 to TRBJ2-1, with D uncertain. CDR3 length: 12 residues. With 4 bases removed from V and 4 bases from J, the gap between germline ends came to 5 bases. This CDR3 reads CASSYLYNEQFF. The CDR3 bases are TGTGCCAGCAGTTACCTTTACAATGAGCAGTTCTTC.

As regards this clonotype: One junction end disagrees with the germline gene, perhaps due to a read error. The rearrangement uses TRBV7-2 and TRBJ1-1; TRBD1 is a possible D gene (5 bases). Germline CDR1 and CDR2: SGHTA and FQGNSA. The CDR3 has 12 amino acids. The CDR3 is CASSLAWGEAFF. DNA for the CDR3: TGTGCCAGCAGCCTAGCGTGGGGGGAGGCTTTCTTT.

This clonotype has ten or more counts. The chain couples TRBV3-1 to TRBJ1-2; D may be TRBD1 (6 bases). The V end was cut by 1 base, the J end by 3 bases, with 9 bases between. This CDR3 is 14 amino acids long. Germline assignment: CDR1 LGHDT and CDR2 YNNKEL (reference sequence). The chain's CDR3 is CASSQAGQHYGYTF. The CDR3 coding sequence is TGTGCCAGCAGCCAAGCCGGACAGCACTATGGCTACACCTTC. The entire variable domain, with the rest obtained from reference TRBV3-1 and TRBJ1-2, is as follows: DTAVSQTPKYLVTQMGNDKSIKCEQNLGHDTMYWYKQDSKKFLKIMFSYNNKELIINETVPNRFSPKSPDKAHLNLHINSLELGDSAVYFCASSQAGQHYGYTFGSGTRLTVV.

This clonotype was observed at least ten times. The rearrangement uses TRBV29-1 and TRBJ2-1; TRBD2 aligns across 11 bases. Per germline, CDR1 SQVTM and CDR2 ANQGSEA. The V gene end was trimmed by 7 bases and the J gene end by 3 bases; junction bases not matched to a gene: 2. The CDR3 totals 13 residues. The CDR3 DNA sequence: TGCAGCGGGGGGACTAGCGGCTACAATGAGCAGTTCTTC. Its translation: CSGGTSGYNEQFF.

This clonotype was observed a few times. The rearrangement uses TRBV20-1 and TRBJ2-7; D unclear. Deletions cut 3 bases from V and 1 base from J, with 10 bases between. The length of the CDR3 is 13 residues. Germline V lookup: CDR1 DFQATT, CDR2 SNEGSKA (reference sequence). The CDR3 protein is CSARAENSYEQYF. The DNA of the CDR3 is TGCAGTGCTAGGGCAGAGAATTCCTACGAGCAGTACTTC.

The chain recombines TRBV24-1 with TRBJ2-1; 9 positions match TRBD2. The germline CDR1 and CDR2 sequences are KGHDR and SFDVKD. CDR3 length equals 16 residues. V was pared by 1 base and J by 6 bases, with 6 bases of the junction left unmatched. CDR3 DNA sequence: TGTGCCACCAGTGATTTCAGAGCGGGGGGTCTCAATGAGCAGTTCTTC. Translation gives CATSDFRAGGLNEQFF.

This clonotype was seen ten or more times. The chain combines TRBV5-1 with TRBJ2-3; D is undetermined. Trimming removed 0 bases at V and 2 bases at J, with 7 bases between. The CDR3 loop spans 14 amino acids. The germline V gene has CDR1 SGHRS and CDR2 YFSETQ. CDR3 sequence reads: CASSLDADTDTQYF. DNA of the CDR3: TGCGCCAGCAGCTTGGATGCCGACACAGATACGCAGTATTTT.

Many counts were recorded for this clonotype. J is TRBJ2-6 and V is TRBV29-1; TRBD2 is a possible D gene (5 bases). This CDR3 contains 12 residues. Germline CDR1 is SQVTM and CDR2 is ANQGSEA. Trimming removed 4 bases at V and 8 bases at J, with 9 bases between. The CDR3 loop reads CSVARGTNVLTF. The CDR3 bases are TGCAGCGTTGCTCGGGGAACCAACGTCCTGACTTTC.

This clonotype was counted a few times. The gene calls are TRBV20-1 and TRBJ1-6, with D maybe TRBD1 (6 bases). Germline CDR1 and CDR2: DFQATT and SNEGSKA (reference sequence). The length of the CDR3 is 18 residues. With 0 bases removed from V and 0 bases from J, the gap between germline ends came to 15 bases. CDR3 DNA: TGCAGTGCTAGAGAAGGGCCGGGACAAAACTCCTATAATTCACCCCTCCACTTT. Translation: CSAREGPGQNSYNSPLHF.

This clonotype was seen a few times. This chain connects TRBV20-1 to TRBJ1-5; D call uncertain. This CDR3 has 13 residues. Trimming took off 3 bases at V and 5 bases at J, with 11 bases between the two ends. Germline CDR1 and CDR2: DFQATT and SNEGSKA (reference sequence). The DNA for the CDR3 is TGCAGTGCTAGGAAACTTCCTGATCAGCCCCAGCATTTT. It translates to CSARKLPDQPQHF.

This clonotype appeared a few times. The chain has TRBV6-5 and TRBJ2-7; D ambiguous. The germline gives CDR1 MNHEY, CDR2 SVGAGI. V lost 6 bases and J 0 bases, leaving 15 bases between the germline ends. The length of the CDR3 is 15 residues. For the CDR3, the DNA is TGTGCCAGCAGCTCCTCCATGGAAGGCTCCTACGAGCAGTACTTC. It yields the protein CASSSSMEGSYEQYF.

This clonotype was detected ten times or more. The chain combines TRBV7-2 with TRBJ2-7; 9 bases line up with TRBD1. The junction had 10 bases not matched to a gene; V was cut back by 4 bases and J by 0 bases. Germline CDR1 and CDR2: SGHTA and FQGNSA. The CDR3 runs to 17 residues. In nucleotides, the CDR3 is TGTGCCAGCAGCTCACCGGAACAGGGGGCTTACTCCTACGAGCAGTACTTC. Translating it yields CASSSPEQGAYSYEQYF.

The chain carries TRBV20-1 and TRBJ1-1; weak D call: TRBD1 (6 bases). Trimming cost V 0 bases and J 1 base, with 12 bases left between them. Looked up from germline, CDR1 is DFQATT and CDR2 is SNEGSKA (reference sequence). The CDR3 loop spans 15 amino acids. CDR3 sequence reads: CSARDGDRPNTEAFF. The DNA for the CDR3 is TGCAGTGCTAGAGATGGTGACAGGCCGAACACTGAAGCTTTCTTT.

There are a few counts of this clonotype. The gene calls are TRBV7-9 and TRBJ1-4; 7 bases fit TRBD1. Trimming cost V 11 bases and J 7 bases; bases outside gene matches: 10. The length of the CDR3 is 13 residues. The V gene's germline CDR1 is SEHNR and CDR2 FQNEAQ (reference sequence). CDR3 protein: CACSRGQGEKLFF. The CDR3 DNA is TGTGCCTGTTCGAGGGGGCAAGGTGAAAAACTGTTTTTT. Variable domain in full (rest from reference TRBV7-9 and TRBJ1-4): DTGVSQNPRHKITKRGQNVTFRCDPISEHNRLYWYRQTLGQGPEFLTYFQNEAQLEKSRLLSDRFSAERPKGSFSTLEIQRTEQGDSAMYLCACSRGQGEKLFFGSGTQLSVL.

This sequence joins TRBV5-5 and TRBJ2-1, with TRBD2 matching 7 bases. Trimming cost V 4 bases and J 4 bases; bases outside gene matches: 8. This CDR3 is built from 15 residues. CDR1 SGHKS and CDR2 YYEKEE come from the germline V gene (reference sequence). The CDR3 nucleotides are TGTGCCAGCAGCCTTACTAGCGCCGGATACAATGAGCAGTTCTTC. Translating it yields CASSLTSAGYNEQFF.

This clonotype was counted at least ten times. The V and J genes are TRBV12-3 or TRBV12-4 and TRBJ2-7, with a tentative D call TRBD2 (5 bases). Trimming removed 5 bases at V and 0 bases at J, with 11 bases between. The CDR3 spans 14 residues. CDR3 nucleotides: TGTGCCAGCAGTCGGACGGGGAGCTCCTACGAGCAGTACTTC. This sequence encodes CASSRTGSSYEQYF.

The chain carries TRBV7-9 and TRBJ1-4, with D uncertain. Looked up from germline, CDR1 is SEHNR and CDR2 is FQNEAQ (reference sequence). There are 15 residues in the CDR3. V was clipped by 1 base and J by 5 bases, with 11 bases between them. CDR3 sequence reads: CASSLVRNLNEKLFF. The CDR3 region has the DNA TGTGCCAGCAGCTTAGTAAGAAACTTAAATGAAAAACTGTTTTTT.

This clonotype was detected many times. The chain uses TRBV3-1 and TRBJ1-5; D may be TRBD1 (6 bases). Germline loops: CDR1 LGHDT, CDR2 YNNKEL (reference sequence). This CDR3 region has 14 residues. The V end lost 1 base, the J end lost 6 bases, and 10 bases lay between the germline ends. The CDR3 bases are TGTGCCAGCAGCCAAGGTTCAGGGGCTCAGCCCCAGCATTTT. Translated, it gives CASSQGSGAQPQHF.